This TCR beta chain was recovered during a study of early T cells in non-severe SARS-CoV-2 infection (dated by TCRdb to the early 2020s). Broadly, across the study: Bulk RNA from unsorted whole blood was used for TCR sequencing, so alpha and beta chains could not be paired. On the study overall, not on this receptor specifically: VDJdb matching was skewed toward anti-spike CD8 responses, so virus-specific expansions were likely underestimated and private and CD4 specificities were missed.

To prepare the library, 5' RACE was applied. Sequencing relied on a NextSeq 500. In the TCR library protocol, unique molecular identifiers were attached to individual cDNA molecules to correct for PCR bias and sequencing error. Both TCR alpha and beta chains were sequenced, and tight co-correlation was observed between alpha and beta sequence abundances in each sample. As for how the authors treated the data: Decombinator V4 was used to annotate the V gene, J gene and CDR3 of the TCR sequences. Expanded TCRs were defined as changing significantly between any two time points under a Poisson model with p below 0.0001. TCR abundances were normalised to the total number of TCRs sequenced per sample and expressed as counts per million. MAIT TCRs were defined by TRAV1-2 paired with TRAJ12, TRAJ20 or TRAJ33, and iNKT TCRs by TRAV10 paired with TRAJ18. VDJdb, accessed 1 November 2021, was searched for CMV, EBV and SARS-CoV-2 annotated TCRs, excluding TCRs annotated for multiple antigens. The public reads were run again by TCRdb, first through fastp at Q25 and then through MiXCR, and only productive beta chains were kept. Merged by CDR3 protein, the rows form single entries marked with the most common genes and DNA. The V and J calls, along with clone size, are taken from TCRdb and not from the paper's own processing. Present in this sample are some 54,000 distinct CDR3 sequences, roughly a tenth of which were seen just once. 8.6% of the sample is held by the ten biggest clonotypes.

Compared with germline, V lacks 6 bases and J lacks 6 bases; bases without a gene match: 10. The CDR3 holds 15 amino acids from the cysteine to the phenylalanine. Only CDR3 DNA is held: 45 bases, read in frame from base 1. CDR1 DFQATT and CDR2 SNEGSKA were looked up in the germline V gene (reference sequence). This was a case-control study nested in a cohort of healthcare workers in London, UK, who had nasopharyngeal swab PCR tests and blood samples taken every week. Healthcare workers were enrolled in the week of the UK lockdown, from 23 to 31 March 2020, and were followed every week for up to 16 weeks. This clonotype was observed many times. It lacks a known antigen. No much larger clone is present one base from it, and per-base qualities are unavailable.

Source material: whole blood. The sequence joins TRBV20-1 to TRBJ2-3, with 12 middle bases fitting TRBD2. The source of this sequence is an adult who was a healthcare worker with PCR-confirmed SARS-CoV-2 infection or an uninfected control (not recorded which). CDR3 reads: CSALSLAGGSDTQYF. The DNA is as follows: TGCAGTGCCCTATCCCTAGCGGGAGGGTCTGATACGCAGTATTTT.